This T cell receptor beta chain originates from a study of cytomegalovirus exposure and HLA in healthy donors (dated by TCRdb to about 2017). Study-level background: In an earlier analysis of roughly 500 of the donors, 276 Gb of sequence data and approximately 120 million unique TCR beta sequences from roughly 180 million T cells were reported. In an earlier analysis of around 540 of the donors, high-throughput TCR beta sequencing was used to judge whether each TCR beta V gene segment behaved as functional or pseudogenic. Because of strong linkage in the cohort, roughly five DR-DQ haplotypes were treated as single units for association and clustering. Approximately 300 gigabases of sequencing data and 75 million to 85 million unique TCR sequences made up an early release that covered roughly 670 HLA-typed donors. On average, roughly 240,000 unique TCR beta nucleotide sequences were sequenced per donor among roughly 430 genotyped donors of the cohort, with 15% to 20% of those sequences being non-productive. Rather than drawing on any new phenotypic data, the later analysis identified candidate immune exposures from TCR beta sequences and the way those sequences occurred across donors. Of the approximately 400 genotyped donors, approximately 83% fell in the genetic ancestry cluster associated with self-reported Caucasian donors. A later genetic analysis took genome-wide SNP genotypes for about three fifths of the 666 donors and used that subset as a discovery cohort. The number of donors typed differed by locus, with roughly 629-640 for A, B, C, DRB1 and DQB1, about 500 for DQA1, approximately 570 for DPA1, and under 490 for DPB1. Alongside the repertoire data, information on donor age, sex, ethnicity and CMV serostatus was compiled. All discovery cohort repertoires had been generated on a single sequencing platform. The study profiled the T cell repertoires of approximately 700 subjects by immunosequencing and related them to cytomegalovirus serostatus. HLA typing covered class I and class II loci at four-digit resolution. Along with the approximately 700-subject first cohort, a separate validation cohort of 120 different subjects was used. A later analysis re-analyzed previously published TCR beta repertoires from about 730 donors and added high-resolution HLA genotyping to study TCR occurrence patterns. High-throughput TCR immunosequencing, statistical association of individual TCRs with disease status, and machine learning were combined to predict cytomegalovirus infection status. The study aimed to test whether cataloging public T cell receptors could reveal signatures of past pathogen exposure.

Libraries were built with the immunoSEQ multiplex PCR assay. For the multiplex PCR, a mixture combining 60 forward primers for TCR Vbeta segments and 13 reverse primers for TCR Jbeta segments was used. Amplification of the CDR3 region of rearranged TCR beta genes was performed with a multiplex PCR assay on genomic DNA. The Illumina HiSeq System was used to sequence the amplified TCR beta libraries as 87-base-pair reads. In the original analysis: Across the 600 to 700 repertoires, a later analysis counted roughly 84 million unique TCR beta chains, about 10 million of which were shared by at least two donors. Raw reads were error-corrected and collapsed into unique sequences with a nearest-neighbor algorithm that merged closely related sequences to remove PCR and sequencing errors. To assign V, D and J gene segments, CDR3 sequences were aligned to IMGT reference sequences. For a sequence to be retained, a match of at least six nucleotides was required to both a V gene segment and a J gene segment. Rearrangements were classified as productive when the CDR3 lacked stop codons and remained in frame with V and J, and all other rearrangements were classified as non-productive. Following IMGT convention, CDR3 was defined as the stretch from the second conserved V-encoded cysteine to the conserved J-encoded phenylalanine. In an earlier analysis of 587 of the donors, sequences lacking an unambiguous match to a single V gene segment were excluded. An earlier analysis of 587 of the donors called V segments functional above 56.7% productive rearrangements and segregating when the between-donor standard deviation exceeded 5%. To diagnose cytomegalovirus status from the catalog of TCR beta chain sequences, a statistical classification framework was built. V and J gene assignment, in a later analysis, came from comparing TCR nucleotide sequences with IMGT/GENE-DB human TR gene sequences. In a later analysis, CDR3 sequences and most-parsimonious VDJ recombination scenarios were assigned using the TCRdist pipeline. In a later analysis, each TCR beta chain was defined by its CDR3 amino acid sequence together with its V-gene family, and reads lacking a unique V-gene family were excluded. A later analysis removed 450 to 600 highly shared, low-generation-probability nucleotide sequences to deal with suspected cross-contamination and a sequencing artifact. For each public chain, a later analysis derived a clonal expansion index from normalized ranks of inferred template counts within each repertoire. In a later analysis, generation probabilities were computed using a VDJ recombination model fitted to out-of-frame rearrangements, and the results were checked against IGoR. In a later analysis, hypergeometric tests were used to score TCR-TCR, TCR-HLA and TCR-CMV co-occurrence, with a repertoire-size bias correction applied to TCR pairs. To estimate false discovery rates, a later analysis permuted the HLA or CMV assignments 20 times. In a later analysis, co-occurring TCRs were grouped using DBSCAN, and TCRdist sequence similarity was added for clustering within HLA-allele-positive subsets. Co-occurrence clustering excluded repertoires with fewer than 30,000 or more than 120,000 public chains, plus five with anomalous nucleotide sharing. TCRdb holds this immuneACCESS table with in-frame rearrangements only. Some clones are missing; in checked studies, unresolved V genes explain under half, and the rest has no known cause. V and J calls and clone size come straight from that table; D and trimming were deduced from the DNA. This sample lists tens of thousands of clones; about 81% were detected once. The biggest ten clones account for around 54% of the sample.

What the work shows at the level of the full study, not this receptor alone: The study listed approximately 160 TCR beta chains as associated with cytomegalovirus. A later analysis reported that several top co-occurrence clusters appeared linked to parvovirus B19, influenza, CMV and Epstein-Barr virus. In a later analysis, most CMV-associated TCR beta chains were found to appear HLA-restricted, with HLA associations seemingly driven largely by CMV exposure. In a later genetic analysis, a missense DCLRE1C variant was associated with V-gene and J-gene trimming of TCR beta chains, and the association was replicated in an independent cohort. In vitro tests confirmed that a few of the cytomegalovirus-associated TCR beta chains recognize cytomegalovirus antigens. The 87-base-pair reads could not distinguish some IMGT-functional V segments, including TRBV6-2 and TRBV6-3, so those segments were excluded. The cohort was sequenced for TCR beta chains only, and without alpha or paired-chain data the features that could be detected were limited. Specific HLA alleles were associated with about 17,000 TCR beta sequences at a false discovery rate of 0.05 in a later analysis. In both the original and validation cohorts, the classifier was reported to diagnose cytomegalovirus status with high specificity and sensitivity. A further reported finding was that TCR beta sequences accurately predicted the HLA-A and HLA-B alleles for most subjects in the first cohort. The earlier analysis of some 540 of the donors excluded 15 to 20 rarely observed V segments, including chromosome 9 orphons, because counts were too low. In an earlier analysis of several hundred of the donors, most TCR beta V segments were observed in productive rearrangements about 90% or about 30% of the time, broadly matching IMGT annotations. According to a later analysis, TCR association rates differed among HLA loci, with DRB1 alleles showing the most associated TCRs and HLA-C alleles showing the fewest. Most TCR sequences were observed very rarely across donors, whereas some public TCRs were present in many individuals. In a later analysis, HLA-associated TCR beta chains were found to be more clonally expanded and to have lower generation probabilities than equally common non-associated chains. Because some donors lacked HLA typing at each locus, the association tests relied only on the typed subset. Correlated functional status among segregating V segments might reflect linkage disequilibrium, but an unknown experimental factor could not be ruled out. The authors suggested that the approach could potentially be generalized to other disease states and immunological phenotypes. When HLA alleles, especially DR and DQ, strongly co-occurred, attributing TCR associations to individual alleles was difficult. A group of highly shared sequence variants was considered likely to be a technical artifact of the sequencing pipeline. A later genetic analysis reported fewer N-insertions in productive TCRs among donors in an Asian-associated ancestry cluster than the roughly 700-donor mean. CMV serostatus was the only immune exposure information available for the cohort. Roughly uniform sequencing depth across donors was assumed in presence/absence analyses, although this assumption may not hold.

V and J lose 0 bases and 9 bases, and a span of 12 bases separates them. The germline V gene gives CDR1 as SGHRS and CDR2 as YFSETQ. The CDR3 spans 14 residues, from the cysteine through the phenylalanine. Solely the CDR3 DNA is kept, with 42 bases framed from the first base. This clone was counted a few times. The antigen it recognizes is unknown. Base qualities are not provided; no much larger clone lies one nucleotide away. In total, approximately 690 healthy bone marrow donors made up the cohort. At the time of sampling, every cohort member was nominally healthy, though immune exposures that went unrecorded were likely present. The donor tested CMV seropositive, placing the donor among the 289 seropositive members of the cohort. A peripheral blood sample was collected from each donor, and TCR beta sequencing was performed on peripheral blood mononuclear cells. The Qiagen DNeasy Blood Extraction Kit was used to extract genomic DNA from the blood cell samples.

Material: PBMCs. The sequence links TRBV5-1 to TRBJ2-2; the D region possibly corresponds to TRBD1 (5 bases align). This TCR was sampled from a man aged 50 or older in good health and CMV-seropositive. CDR3 sequence: CASSLAAGSWELFF. In nucleotides, the sequence is TGCGCCAGCAGCTTGGCGGCAGGGTCCTGGGAGCTGTTTTTT.